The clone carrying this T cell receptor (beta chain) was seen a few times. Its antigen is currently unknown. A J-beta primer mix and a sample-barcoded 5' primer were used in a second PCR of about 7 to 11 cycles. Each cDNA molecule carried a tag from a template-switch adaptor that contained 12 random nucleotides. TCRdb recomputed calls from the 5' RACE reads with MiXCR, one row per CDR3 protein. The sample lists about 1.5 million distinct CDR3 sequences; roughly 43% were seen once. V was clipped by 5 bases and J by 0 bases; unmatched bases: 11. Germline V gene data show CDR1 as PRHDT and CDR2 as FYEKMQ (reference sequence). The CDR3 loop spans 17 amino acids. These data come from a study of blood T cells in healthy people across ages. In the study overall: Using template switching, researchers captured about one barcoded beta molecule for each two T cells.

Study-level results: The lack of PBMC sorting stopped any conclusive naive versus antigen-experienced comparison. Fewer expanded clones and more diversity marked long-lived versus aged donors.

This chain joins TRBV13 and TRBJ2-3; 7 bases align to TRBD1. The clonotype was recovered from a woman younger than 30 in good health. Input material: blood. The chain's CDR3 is CASSPTTGMGSTDTQYF. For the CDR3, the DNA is TGTGCCAGCAGCCCAACGACAGGGATGGGGAGCACAGATACGCAGTATTTT. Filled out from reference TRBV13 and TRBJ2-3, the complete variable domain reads AAGVIQSPRHLIKEKRETATLKCYPIPRHDTVYWYQQGPGQDPQFLISFYEKMQSDKGSIPDRFSAQQFSDYHSELNMSSLELGDSALYFCASSPTTGMGSTDTQYFGPGTRLTVL.